What follows is one T cell receptor (beta chain) and its context. This specimen belongs to a study of OX40 agonist ivuxolimab in advanced cancers. Sequencing used immunoSEQ multiplex PCR; TCRdb keeps in-frame clones, though not all of them. The sample lists 65,000 to 70,000 clones; over 75% were seen once. The receptor was derived from an adult with an advanced solid tumor such as melanoma, head and neck, liver or kidney cancer. Sequencing was performed on CD4+ or CD8+ T cells sorted from blood, taken in a trial of the OX40 agonist ivuxolimab.

In nucleotides, the CDR3 is TGTGCCAGCAGTGAGGTTTCTTTAGGGGGGGCTGTCTATCAGCCCCAGCATTTT. Translated: CASSEVSLGGAVYQPQHF. The V and J genes are TRBV6-1 and TRBJ1-5; weak D call: TRBD1 (6 bases). Germline V gene lookup returns CDR1 MNHNS and CDR2 SASEGT. Trimming removed 3 bases from V and 5 bases from J, with 23 bases in between. This CDR3 contains 18 residues.